These 31 T cell receptor gamma chains were sequenced from one sample in a study of gamma-delta chains in newborns, infants, children. TCRdb re-processed the reads using CATT. The sample contains under 3,000 gamma-chain clones, around 40% of which appear only once. The material sequenced was blood. Receptors were obtained from a child who was a newborn, infant or young child, either healthy, febrile or measles-vaccinated (not recorded which).

A few counts support this clone. The chain recombines TRGV4 with TRGJ1 or TRGJ2. The J gene, missing from TCRdb, was assigned here through DNA to germline matching. After removal of 0 bases from V and 7 bases from J, the junction contained 6 bases not matched to a gene. The germline V gene has CDR1 EGSTGY and CDR2 YDSYTSSV. The CDR3 is 13 residues long. The CDR3 DNA follows: TGTGCCACCTGGGATGGGCCAGAATATAAGAAACTCTTT. The encoded protein is CATWDGPEYKKLF.

The J gene is TRGJP1, the V gene TRGV8. The J gene, not given by TCRdb, was assigned here from a germline match of the nucleotide sequence. The CDR3 has 15 amino acids. Losses at the gene ends were 0 bases for V and 2 bases for J; bases not matched to a gene: 3. Germline V lookup: CDR1 VENAVY, CDR2 YDSYNSRV. In DNA, the CDR3 is TGTGCCACCTGGGATAGGATGACCACTGGTTGGTTCAAGATATTT. Amino acids: CATWDRMTTGWFKIF.

A word on this clone: A much larger clone sits a single nucleotide away, making a read error possible. Other DNA sequences in this specimen translate into the identical CDR3. The chain employs TRGV4 and TRGJ1 or TRGJ2. TCRdb records no J gene; here it was assigned by comparing the DNA to germline. The CDR3 sequence is 13 residues long. J lost 7 bases, V lost 0 bases, and 6 bases had no gene match. Germline V gene sequence: CDR1 EGSTGY, CDR2 YDSYTSSV. The CDR3 spells CATWDGRGYKKLF. The CDR3 nucleotides are TGTGCCACCTGGGATGGGCGTGGGTATAAGAAACTCTTT.

This clone was counted a few times. A junction end diverges from the germline sequence, so it may reflect a read error. J is TRGJ1 or TRGJ2 and V is TRGV5. Matching the DNA to germline supplied the J gene, which TCRdb does not give. Germline CDR1 is VINAFY and CDR2 is YDVSNSKD. This CDR3 is built from 14 residues. In nucleotides, the CDR3 is TGTGCCGCCTGGGACAGGCTGCGTGGACCGTGGAAACTCTTT. Protein product: CAAWDRLRGPWKLF.

This clone was counted only a few times. The V gene is TRGV3, the J gene TRGJP2. Since TCRdb gives no J gene, matching the DNA to germline was used here to assign it. Germline loops: CDR1 VTNTFY, CDR2 YDVSTARD (reference sequence). This CDR3 spans 15 amino acids. Trimming at V came to 0 bases and at J to 5 bases, leaving 6 bases not matched to a gene. CDR3 protein: CATWDRRWSDWIKTF. Here the CDR3 DNA reads TGTGCCACCTGGGACAGGCGTTGGAGTGATTGGATCAAGACGTTT.

The V and J genes are TRGV2 and TRGJ1 or TRGJ2. No J gene was available from TCRdb, and it was assigned here by a germline match of the DNA. Germline CDR1 and CDR2: EGSNGY and YDSYNSKV. V dropped 0 bases and J dropped 0; count of bases not matched to a gene: 2. The CDR3 loop spans 14 amino acids. CDR3: CATWDGLNYYKKLF. CDR3 in DNA: TGTGCCACCTGGGACGGGTTGAATTATTATAAGAAACTCTTT.

This clone was seen a handful of times. Other DNA variants within this sample encode the same CDR3. The chain couples TRGV4 to TRGJ1 or TRGJ2. TCRdb records no J gene; here it was assigned by comparing the DNA to germline. Trimming at V came to 1 base and at J to 3 bases, leaving 3 bases not matched to a gene. CDR1 is EGSTGY and CDR2 is YDSYTSSV in the germline V gene. The CDR3 covers 13 residues. DNA of the CDR3: TGTGCCACCTGGGATGGTCCTTATTATAAGAAACTCTTT. Translating it yields CATWDGPYYKKLF.

No call exists for the J gene, whereas the V gene is TRGV9. The CDR3 is 11 residues long. CDR1 GITISATS and CDR2 ISYDGTV come from the germline V gene (reference sequence). CDR3 nucleotide sequence: TGTGCCTTGTGGGAGGTGCGGAAGAAGCTCTTT. Its translation is CALWEVRKKLF.

Only a few counts were recorded for this clone. CDR3 in DNA: TGTGCCACCTGGGACAAGCGTTATTATAAGAAACTCTTT. Translation gives CATWDKRYYKKLF. The chain joins TRGV3 to TRGJ1 or TRGJ2. J gave up 3 bases and V 2 bases, and 4 bases lay outside the gene matches. CDR1 is VTNTFY, CDR2 YDVSTARD, per germline (reference sequence). This CDR3 region has 13 residues.

The chain recombines TRGV8 with TRGJ1 or TRGJ2. In the absence of a J gene in TCRdb, the DNA was matched to germline to assign it here. From germline, CDR1 is VENAVY and CDR2 YDSYNSRV. Unmatched junction bases numbered 10, after V lost 9 bases and J lost 5 bases. The CDR3 extends over 12 amino acids. The CDR3 sequence is CATGEGDYKKLF. The CDR3 nucleotides are TGTGCCACCGGTGAGGGGGATTATAAGAAACTCTTT.

With regard to this clone: Other DNA sequences of this sample code for an identical CDR3. The rearrangement joins TRGV3 to TRGJ1 or TRGJ2. The J gene, left out of TCRdb, was set here by checking the DNA against germline. There are 14 residues in the CDR3. The trim removed 0 bases at V and 3 bases at J, leaving 5 bases unmatched. Germline CDR1 is VTNTFY and CDR2 is YDVSTARD (reference sequence). CDR3 region: CATWDRPGYYKKLF. Here the CDR3 DNA reads TGTGCCACCTGGGACAGGCCTGGTTATTATAAGAAACTCTTT.

This clone occurred a few times. V usage is TRGV8 and J usage is TRGJ1 or TRGJ2. No J segment appears in TCRdb, so it was assigned here by matching the sequence to germline. Germline CDR1 is VENAVY and CDR2 is YDSYNSRV. J gave up 6 bases and V 2 bases, and 4 bases lay outside the gene matches. The CDR3 is made up of 12 amino acids. CDR3 in amino acids: CATWDKGYKKLF. As DNA, the CDR3 is TGTGCCACCTGGGATAAGGGTTATAAGAAACTCTTT.

In this sample, this clone turned up once. Other nucleotide sequences from this sample produce the same CDR3. The genes are TRGV3 and TRGJ1 or TRGJ2. The J gene, absent from TCRdb, was called here by matching the DNA to germline. Germline CDR1 and CDR2: VTNTFY and YDVSTARD (reference sequence). Trimming took 0 bases from V and 5 from J; bases not matched to a gene: 7. The CDR3 consists of 14 residues. The CDR3 reads CATWDRPLDYKKLF. In nucleotides, the CDR3 is TGTGCCACCTGGGACAGGCCCTTAGATTATAAGAAACTCTTT.

No V gene was called here, but the J gene is TRGJP2. CDR3 size: 15 residues. The chain's CDR3 is CATWDGPSSDCIKTF. The CDR3 bases are TGTGCCACCTGGGACGGGCCTAGTAGTGATTGTATCAAGACGTTT.

As concerns this clone: One junction end disagrees with the germline gene, perhaps due to a read error. V gene TRGV5 combines with J gene TRGJ1 or TRGJ2. No J segment appears in TCRdb, so it was assigned here by matching the sequence to germline. The germline CDR1 and CDR2 sequences are VINAFY and YDVSNSKD. The CDR3 consists of 13 residues. The CDR3 protein is CTTWDRLKYKKLF. The CDR3 DNA is TGTACCACCTGGGACAGGCTTAAATATAAGAAACTCTTT.

This clone is large by share. The rearrangement uses TRGV4 and TRGJ1 or TRGJ2. V shed 0 bases and J 0 bases; nucleotides not matched to a gene: 8. Germline V lookup: CDR1 EGSTGY, CDR2 YDSYTSSV. This CDR3 comprises 16 residues. The CDR3 sequence: CATWDGRTGNYYKKLF. As DNA, the CDR3 is TGTGCCACCTGGGATGGGCGAACAGGGAATTATTATAAGAAACTCTTT.

J is TRGJ1 or TRGJ2 and V is TRGV4. With V trimmed by 2 bases and J by 1 base, 2 bases remained unmatched. The CDR3 runs 13 residues. Per the germline V gene, CDR1 is EGSTGY and CDR2 is YDSYTSSV. The CDR3, as DNA: TGTGCCACCTGGGATGTTAATTATTATAAGAAACTCTTT. It codes for CATWDVNYYKKLF.

The chain carries TRGV2 and TRGJ1 or TRGJ2. No J gene is reported in TCRdb; it was inferred here by comparing the DNA with germline. Trimming cost V 2 bases and J 3 bases; bases outside gene matches: 1. The CDR3 has 12 amino acids. Germline CDR1 and CDR2: EGSNGY and YDSYNSKV. The CDR3 region has the DNA TGTGCCACCTGGGACGTTTATTATAAGAAACTCTTT. This gives the protein CATWDVYYKKLF.

Worth noting for this clone: A much more abundant neighbour one base away suggests this may be a read error. The J gene call is TRGJ1 or TRGJ2, but no V gene call exists. The length of the CDR3 is 11 residues. DNA for the CDR3: TGTGCCACCTGTGATGATTATAAGAAACTCTTT. Residues: CATCDDYKKLF.

No V gene was called, and the J gene is TRGJ1 or TRGJ2. This CDR3 contains 14 residues. The CDR3 DNA follows: TGTGCCACCTGTGATCCCCATGGTGTGGACAAGAAACTCTTT. It yields the protein CATCDPHGVDKKLF.

Notes on this clone: Other DNA sequences in this specimen translate into the identical CDR3. The V and J genes are TRGV2 and TRGJ1 or TRGJ2. Here the J gene was assigned by germline matching of the DNA, as TCRdb has none. V lost 0 bases, J lost 9 bases, and 2 bases stayed unmatched. Per germline, CDR1 EGSNGY and CDR2 YDSYNSKV. The CDR3 has 11 residues. CDR3 sequence (DNA): TGTGCCACCTGGGACGGGCTTAAGAAACTCTTT. Its translation: CATWDGLKKLF.

In its sample, this clone is large. The CDR3 protein is CATWDRRRYKKLF. CDR3 bases: TGTGCCACCTGGGATAGACGCCGTTATAAGAAACTCTTT. The V call is TRGV8, the J call TRGJ1 or TRGJ2. This CDR3 region has 13 residues. The trim removed 1 base at V and 6 bases at J, leaving 6 bases unmatched. CDR1 VENAVY and CDR2 YDSYNSRV come from the germline V gene.

This clone is a singleton in its sample. This rearrangement joins TRGV3 to TRGJP1. The J gene, left out of TCRdb, was set here by checking the DNA against germline. The germline CDR1 and CDR2 sequences are VTNTFY and YDVSTARD (reference sequence). The V gene end was trimmed by 5 bases and the J gene end by 4 bases; junction bases not matched to a gene: 4. The CDR3 has 13 amino acids. The DNA of the CDR3 is TGTGCCACCTGGGGTGACACTGGTTGGTTCAAGATATTT. This gives the protein CATWGDTGWFKIF.

The V gene reported is TRGV4; the J gene is uncalled. The CDR3 runs to 14 residues. Germline loops: CDR1 EGSTGY, CDR2 YDSYTSSV. CDR3 nucleotide sequence: TGTACCACCTGGGAGCCGCAATTTTATTATAAGAGACTCTTT. Residues: CTTWEPQFYYKRLF.

This clone was seen a handful of times. The chain carries TRGV8 and TRGJP2. Matching the DNA to germline supplied the J gene, which TCRdb does not give. Per the germline V gene, CDR1 is VENAVY and CDR2 is YDSYNSRV. The CDR3 runs to 14 residues. Trimming at V came to 0 bases and at J to 3 bases, leaving 1 base not matched to a gene. The CDR3 here is CATWDRGSDWIKTF. The CDR3 region has the DNA TGTGCCACCTGGGATAGGGGTAGTGATTGGATCAAGACGTTT.

This chain links TRGV9 with TRGJP. No J gene was available from TCRdb, and it was assigned here by a germline match of the DNA. Losses at the gene ends were 0 bases for V and 11 bases for J; bases not matched to a gene: 7. CDR1 is GITISATS and CDR2 is ISYDGTV in the germline V gene (reference sequence). The CDR3 sequence is 16 residues long. This CDR3 reads CALWEVGTLGKKIKVF. The CDR3 DNA sequence: TGTGCCTTGTGGGAGGTGGGGACGCTGGGCAAAAAAATCAAGGTATTT.

This clone has just one count. Other DNA sequences in the sample encode the same CDR3. The gene calls are TRGV5 and TRGJ1 or TRGJ2. TCRdb offers no J gene call, so here the DNA was matched to germline to obtain one. The CDR3 totals 16 residues. Trimming removed 0 bases from V and 5 bases from J; junction bases left unmatched: 13. Germline values: CDR1 VINAFY, CDR2 YDVSNSKD. The CDR3: CATWDRRGRRDYKKLF. The CDR3 DNA is TGTGCCACCTGGGACAGGCGCGGGCGGAGGGATTATAAGAAACTCTTT.

V is TRGV4 and J is TRGJ1 or TRGJ2. Here the J gene was assigned by germline matching of the DNA, as TCRdb has none. CDR3 length: 12 residues. The J segment lost 10 bases and the V segment lost 1 base, leaving 7 bases of the junction unmatched. Germline V gene data show CDR1 as EGSTGY and CDR2 as YDSYTSSV. CDR3 in amino acids: CATWDGRGKKLF. CDR3 DNA sequence: TGTGCCACCTGGGATGGACGGGGCAAGAAACTCTTT.

The J gene was recorded as TRGJ1 or TRGJ2; no V gene was called. The CDR3 totals 12 residues. In DNA form, the CDR3 reads TGTGCCACCTTTGATGGGCGTTATAAGAAACTCTTT. Encoded protein: CATFDGRYKKLF.

In this sample, this clone turned up a few times. The V and J genes are TRGV5 and TRGJ1 or TRGJ2. The J gene is not listed in TCRdb, so it was assigned here from a DNA match to germline. CDR1 VINAFY and CDR2 YDVSNSKD come from the germline V gene. This CDR3 has 13 amino acids. J was trimmed by 4 bases and V by 2 bases; bases with no gene match: 5. CDR3 sequence: CATWDNDYYKKLF. CDR3 coding DNA: TGTGCCACCTGGGACAATGACTATTATAAGAAACTCTTT.

This clone was observed a handful of times. The same CDR3 arises from other DNA sequences in this sample as well. The gene calls are TRGV9 and TRGJ1 or TRGJ2. Assignment of the J gene here rests on matching the DNA to germline, because TCRdb gives none. V trimming: 0 bases; J trimming: 7 bases; junction bases outside the gene matches: 3. CDR1 and CDR2 from the germline V gene are GITISATS and ISYDGTV (reference sequence). The CDR3 has 12 amino acids. Here the CDR3 DNA reads TGTGCCTTGTGGGAGGTGCGCTATAAGAAACTCTTT. Its protein product is CALWEVRYKKLF.